These T cell receptor beta chains were read from a single sample in a study of shared clonotypes between healthy human individuals. Profiling relied on immunoSEQ multiplex PCR, and the TCRdb table lists in-frame clones only, not all of them. Here the sample spans roughly 2,300,000 clones, about nine tenths being singletons. Source material: naive CD4+ T cells from PBMCs. These receptor sequences come from a man between 18 and 35 years old in good health. Some clones in this sample may be carry-over from other donors' samples. The CDR3 runs from the conserved cysteine through the conserved F or W. The D gene is left open where the match is weak. Not all rows give a size; the values are once, few, many and, for expanded clones, a class.

TRBJ2-3 TRBD2 TRBV6-6 . CASSFPAGGTDTQYF TGTGCCAGCAGTTTTCCAGCGGGAGGGACAGATACGCAGTATTTT
TRBJ2-1 . TRBV28 few CASSPPGTSSYNEQFF TGTGCCAGCAGTCCCCCCGGGACAAGCTCCTACAATGAGCAGTTCTTC
TRBJ2-3 . TRBV4-1 . CASSRGASDTQYF TGCGCCAGCAGCCGAGGCGCCTCAGATACGCAGTATTTT
TRBJ2-7 . TRBV7-9 . CASSRRGGLGTGEQYF TGTGCCAGCAGCCGACGTGGCGGGCTGGGGACCGGCGAGCAGTACTTC
TRBJ1-5 . TRBV28 . CASSPHPRDLYFLSNQPQHF TGTGCCAGCAGTCCCCACCCCCGGGACCTATATTTTCTTAGCAATCAGCCCCAGCATTTT
TRBJ1-5 . TRBV5-8 . CASSRVSSNQPQHF TGTGCCAGCAGCCGGGTCAGTAGCAATCAGCCCCAGCATTTT
TRBJ1-2 . TRBV29-1 . CSAPGEGVNYGYTF TGCAGCGCCCCGGGCGAGGGGGTTAACTATGGCTACACCTTC
TRBJ2-3 . TRBV2 . CASSAVPGDTQYF TGTGCCAGCAGCGCGGTCCCCGGGGATACGCAGTATTTT
TRBJ1-3 . TRBV19 . CASTLGSGSGNTIYF TGTGCCAGTACCCTGGGTTCGGGGTCTGGAAACACCATATATTTT
TRBJ2-1 TRBD2 TRBV19 . CASSRGGGSTESGQFF TGTGCCAGTAGTAGGGGCGGCGGGAGCACCGAATCGGGACAGTTCTTC
TRBJ2-1 . TRBV7-3 . CASSARLDTEQFF TGTGCCAGCAGCGCCCGACTAGATACTGAGCAGTTCTTC
TRBJ2-5 . TRBV7-2 . CASSSRRPDQGETQYF TGTGCCAGCAGCTCCCGGCGGCCCGACCAGGGGGAGACCCAGTACTTC
TRBJ1-2 . TRBV5-1 . CASSPPAFDGYTF TGCGCCAGCAGCCCGCCGGCGTTCGATGGCTACACCTTC
TRBJ1-4 . TRBV6-5 . CASSYGGGATNEKLFF TGTGCCAGCAGTTACGGCGGAGGAGCAACTAATGAAAAACTGTTTTTT
TRBJ2-2 TRBD1 TRBV6-1 . CATYRTGYTGELFF TGTGCCACCTATAGGACAGGGTACACCGGGGAGCTGTTTTTT
TRBJ1-2 TRBD1 TRBV7-3 . CASSSRQGGSGYTF TGTGCCAGCAGCTCGCGACAGGGGGGAAGTGGCTACACCTTC
TRBJ2-7 . TRBV28 . CASLGAAYEQYF TGTGCCAGCCTGGGGGCGGCCTACGAGCAGTACTTC
TRBJ1-1 . TRBV10-3 . CATKQMNTEAFF TGTGCCACCAAACAGATGAACACTGAAGCTTTCTTT
TRBJ1-2 TRBD1 TRBV5-1 . CASSLAGGGYGYTF TGCGCCAGCAGCTTAGCAGGGGGAGGCTATGGCTACACCTTC
TRBJ2-3 TRBD2 TRBV28 . CASSSFGREYEDTQYF TGTGCCAGCAGTTCTTTTGGGCGGGAGTATGAAGATACGCAGTATTTT
TRBJ1-2 TRBD1 TRBV19 once CASSIRTGALDYGYTF TGTGCCAGTAGTATCCGGACAGGGGCACTCGACTATGGCTACACCTTC
TRBJ1-2 TRBD1 TRBV29-1 . CSVGQDNYGYTF TGCAGCGTCGGACAGGACAACTATGGCTACACCTTC
TRBJ2-5 . TRBV6-1 . CASSGGVQAQETQYF TGTGCCAGCAGTGGTGGGGTCCAGGCCCAAGAGACCCAGTACTTC
TRBJ2-3 . TRBV30 . CAWSVKGTDTQYF TGTGCCTGGAGTGTGAAGGGGACAGATACGCAGTATTTT
TRBJ1-6 TRBD1 TRBV5-4 . CASSSPGQGNSPLHF TGTGCCAGCAGCTCCCCGGGACAGGGGAATTCACCCCTCCACTTT
TRBJ2-2 . TRBV7-9 . CASSRDSTGELFF TGTGCCAGCAGCAGAGACTCCACCGGGGAGCTGTTTTTT
TRBJ1-2 . TRBV28 . CASSPYRGDQRATGNYGYTF TGTGCCAGCAGTCCCTATCGAGGGGACCAACGGGCAACGGGTAACTATGGCTACACCTTC
TRBJ1-1 . TRBV19 . CASSIVDRKIEAFF TGTGCCAGTAGTATAGTCGACAGGAAAATTGAAGCTTTCTTT
TRBJ2-7 . TRBV5-1 . CASAGGQTYEQYF TGCGCCAGCGCTGGAGGCCAGACCTACGAGCAGTACTTC
TRBJ1-1 . TRBV20-1 . CSARDTVMALF TGCAGTGCTAGAGATACAGTAATGGCTCTCTTT
TRBJ2-1 . TRBV7-3 . CASSLFSDGLPSNEQFF TGTGCCAGCAGCTTATTCTCTGACGGCCTCCCTTCCAATGAGCAGTTCTTC
TRBJ2-4 . TRBV7-9 . CASSFSSGLNIQYF TGTGCCAGCAGCTTTTCCAGCGGACTGAACATTCAGTACTTC
TRBJ1-5 . TRBV21-1 once CASSKGDRANQPQHF TGTGCCAGCAGCAAAGGAGACAGGGCTAATCAGCCCCAGCATTTT
TRBJ2-3 TRBD1 TRBV7-9 once CASSTYQGAPLRNTQYF TGTGCCAGCAGCACCTATCAGGGGGCTCCCCTCCGGAATACGCAGTATTTT
TRBJ2-3 . TRBV4-2 . CASSVGPGPGRDTQYF .
TRBJ1-2 . TRBV19 . CASRGVVYGYTF TGTGCCAGTAGAGGGGTTGTCTATGGCTACACCTTC
TRBJ2-1 . TRBV25-1 . CASRAREQFF TGTGCCAGCAGGGCCCGTGAGCAGTTCTTC
TRBJ2-1 . TRBV28 few CASSSLRGDTYNEQFF TGTGCCAGCAGTTCCCTGAGGGGGGATACCTACAATGAGCAGTTCTTC
TRBJ2-3 TRBD1 TRBV18 . CASSPQGALDTDTQYF TGTGCCAGCTCACCACAGGGGGCTCTGGACACAGATACGCAGTATTTT
TRBJ2-7 TRBD1 TRBV11-2 . CASSRDRGRSYEQYF TGTGCCAGCAGCAGGGACAGGGGGAGATCCTACGAGCAGTACTTC
TRBJ1-1 . TRBV2 . CASIGTTAVNTEAFF TGTGCCAGCATCGGGACGACCGCTGTGAACACTGAAGCTTTCTTT
TRBJ2-1 TRBD2 TRBV2 . CASIGLAENNEQFF TGTGCCAGCATTGGCCTAGCGGAGAACAATGAGCAGTTCTTC
TRBJ2-1 . TRBV5-4 . CASSPGYNEQFF TGTGCCAGCAGCCCCGGCTACAATGAGCAGTTCTTC
TRBJ2-3 . TRBV18 . CASSPGDGTDTQYF TGTGCCAGCTCACCCGGGGACGGCACAGATACGCAGTATTTT
TRBJ1-2 . TRBV28 . CASSSSPNSYGYTF TGTGCCAGCAGTTCATCACCCAATTCTTATGGCTACACCTTC
TRBJ1-2 . TRBV7-2 once CASSLGGSGRGGYTF TGTGCCAGCAGCTTAGGAGGCTCTGGACGGGGAGGCTACACCTTC
TRBJ2-1 TRBD2 TRBV7-8 . CASSKGLNNEQFF TGTGCCAGCAGTAAGGGACTAAACAATGAGCAGTTCTTC
TRBJ1-4 . TRBV19 . CASSERSGSNEKLFF TGTGCCAGTAGTGAACGTTCAGGGTCGAATGAAAAACTGTTTTTT
TRBJ2-2 . TRBV2 . CASGPTDTGELFF TGTGCCAGCGGGCCTACGGACACCGGGGAGCTGTTTTTT
TRBJ2-5 TRBD1 TRBV5-1 . CASHRTGTEETQYF TGCGCCAGCCACCGGACAGGGACGGAGGAGACCCAGTACTTC
TRBJ2-1 TRBD2 TRBV29-1 . CSANQLAAAYNEQFF TGCAGCGCGAACCAACTAGCGGCCGCCTACAATGAGCAGTTCTTC
TRBJ1-2 TRBD1 TRBV5-1 . CASSPGGTGAPIDGYTF TGCGCCAGCAGCCCCGGCGGGACAGGGGCCCCCATTGATGGCTACACCTTC
TRBJ2-1 TRBD1 TRBV5-1 . CASSLSDRTGLKEQFF TGCGCCAGCAGCTTGTCGGACCGGACAGGTCTTAAGGAGCAGTTCTTC
TRBJ2-3 TRBD2 TRBV6-6 . CASSMGAGGGYTQYF TGTGCCAGCAGTATGGGTGCGGGAGGCGGGTATACGCAGTATTTT
TRBJ2-7 . TRBV4-1 . CASSQVALQESAYEQYF TGCGCCAGCAGCCAAGTCGCCCTGCAGGAATCAGCCTACGAGCAGTACTTC
TRBJ1-1 . TRBV6-1 . CASSEVLAGLAKTKAFF TGTGCCAGCAGTGAAGTATTGGCCGGCCTAGCGAAGACGAAAGCTTTCTTT